These T cell receptor beta chains were read from a single sample in a study of T cell repertoires in cytomegalovirus infection. These receptors' targets are unknown. A single record per CDR3 protein comes from TCRdb applying MiXCR to the reads. This sample has tens of thousands of distinct CDR3 sequences; about a third occur once, and the top ten carry 70%. What was sequenced was PBMCs, sequenced either directly or after in vitro stimulation (not recorded which). The receptors derive from a human donor in good health (CMV status not recorded). Some clones in this sample may be carry-over from other donors' samples. The CDR3 runs from the conserved cysteine through the conserved F or W. D genes are given only for firm matches. A row's size may be missing; if present it is once, few, many or a size class.

v_call: TRBV12-3/TRBV12-4; clone_size: many; cdr3_length: 12; d_call: NA; j_call: TRBJ2-3; cdr3_aa: CASTYREYTQYF; cdr3_nt: TGTGCCAGCACCTACAGGGAGTATACGCAGTATTTT
v_call: TRBV27; clone_size: NA; cdr3_length: 14; d_call: TRBD1; j_call: TRBJ2-7; cdr3_aa: CASSPGTGYAEQYF; cdr3_nt: TGTGCCAGCAGTCCCGGGACAGGGTATGCGGAGCAGTACTTC
v_call: TRBV15; clone_size: NA; cdr3_length: 20; d_call: NA; j_call: TRBJ2-3; cdr3_aa: CATSRDRRPMPSWGTDTQYF; cdr3_nt: TGTGCCACCAGCAGAGATCGCCGCCCGATGCCGAGTTGGGGCACAGATACGCAGTATTTT
v_call: TRBV2; clone_size: NA; cdr3_length: 13; d_call: NA; j_call: TRBJ2-7; cdr3_aa: CASSQGDPHEQYF; cdr3_nt: TGTGCCAGCAGCCAAGGGGACCCCCACGAGCAGTACTTC
v_call: TRBV7-2; clone_size: few; cdr3_length: 12; d_call: TRBD2; j_call: TRBJ2-1; cdr3_aa: CASSTLAGRQFF; cdr3_nt: TGTGCCAGCAGCACCCTAGCGGGGAGGCAGTTCTTC
v_call: TRBV20-1; clone_size: NA; cdr3_length: 11; d_call: NA; j_call: TRBJ2-5; cdr3_aa: CSATDSQTQYF; cdr3_nt: TGCAGTGCTACCGACTCGCAGACCCAGTACTTC
v_call: TRBV6-1; clone_size: few; cdr3_length: 15; d_call: TRBD1; j_call: TRBJ1-1; cdr3_aa: CASIRDRRGDTEAFF; cdr3_nt: TGTGCCAGCATACGGGACAGGAGGGGGGACACTGAAGCTTTCTTT
v_call: TRBV5-1; clone_size: few; cdr3_length: 14; d_call: NA; j_call: TRBJ2-1; cdr3_aa: CASSFIGTANEQFF; cdr3_nt: TGCGCCAGCAGCTTCATAGGGACGGCTAATGAGCAGTTCTTC
v_call: TRBV11-2; clone_size: few; cdr3_length: 14; d_call: NA; j_call: TRBJ2-2; cdr3_aa: CASSLGLETGELFF; cdr3_nt: TGTGCCAGCAGCTTAGGACTAGAGACCGGGGAGCTGTTTTTT
v_call: TRBV7-2; clone_size: NA; cdr3_length: 14; d_call: NA; j_call: TRBJ2-5; cdr3_aa: CASSPDLIQETQYF; cdr3_nt: TGTGCCAGCAGCCCTGACTTGATTCAAGAGACCCAGTACTTC
v_call: TRBV5-1; clone_size: NA; cdr3_length: 14; d_call: NA; j_call: TRBJ2-2; cdr3_aa: CASSLPSNTGELFF; cdr3_nt: TGCGCCAGCAGCTTACCTTCGAACACCGGGGAGCTGTTTTTT
v_call: TRBV12-5; clone_size: few; cdr3_length: 12; d_call: NA; j_call: TRBJ2-3; cdr3_aa: CASASLGDTQYF; cdr3_nt: TGTGCTAGCGCTTCTCTGGGGGATACGCAGTATTTT
v_call: TRBV4-1; clone_size: NA; cdr3_length: 18; d_call: TRBD2; j_call: TRBJ2-3; cdr3_aa: CASSLRLAGGTSTDTQYF; cdr3_nt: TGCGCCAGCAGCCTCAGACTAGCGGGGGGCACTAGCACAGATACGCAGTATTTT
v_call: TRBV7-9; clone_size: few; cdr3_length: 15; d_call: NA; j_call: TRBJ2-7; cdr3_aa: CASSLGPWDSYEQYF; cdr3_nt: TGTGCCAGCAGCTTAGGCCCATGGGACTCCTACGAGCAGTACTTC
v_call: TRBV11-2; clone_size: few; cdr3_length: 10; d_call: NA; j_call: TRBJ2-1; cdr3_aa: CASAYNEQFF; cdr3_nt: TGTGCCAGCGCCTACAATGAGCAGTTCTTC
v_call: TRBV7-9; clone_size: few; cdr3_length: 16; d_call: NA; j_call: TRBJ1-1; cdr3_aa: CASSLGGGRLNTEAFF; cdr3_nt: TGTGCCAGCAGCTTAGGGGGAGGGAGGTTGAACACTGAAGCTTTCTTT
v_call: TRBV7-2; clone_size: few; cdr3_length: 16; d_call: TRBD2; j_call: TRBJ2-7; cdr3_aa: CASSLMPAGETYEQYF; cdr3_nt: TGTGCCAGCAGCTTAATGCCAGCGGGGGAGACCTACGAGCAGTACTTC
v_call: TRBV19; clone_size: NA; cdr3_length: 14; d_call: NA; j_call: TRBJ2-1; cdr3_aa: CASSITGTDNEQFF; cdr3_nt: TGTGCCAGTAGTATAACCGGGACGGATAATGAGCAGTTCTTC
v_call: TRBV10-3; clone_size: few; cdr3_length: 13; d_call: NA; j_call: TRBJ2-7; cdr3_aa: CAISARGIDEQYF; cdr3_nt: TGTGCCATCAGTGCGAGGGGGATCGACGAGCAGTACTTC
v_call: TRBV7-2; clone_size: few; cdr3_length: 15; d_call: TRBD2; j_call: TRBJ2-5; cdr3_aa: CASSFSGGIQETQYF; cdr3_nt: TGTGCCAGCAGCTTTAGCGGGGGAATTCAAGAGACCCAGTACTTC
v_call: TRBV11-3; clone_size: NA; cdr3_length: 15; d_call: TRBD2; j_call: TRBJ2-1; cdr3_aa: CASSRLAEKYNEQFF; cdr3_nt: TGTGCCAGCAGTCGACTAGCGGAGAAATACAATGAGCAGTTCTTC
v_call: TRBV5-4; clone_size: NA; cdr3_length: 13; d_call: NA; j_call: TRBJ2-5; cdr3_aa: CASSFGTAETQYF; cdr3_nt: TGTGCCAGCAGCTTTGGGACCGCAGAGACCCAGTACTTC
v_call: TRBV25-1; clone_size: medium-sized; cdr3_length: 15; d_call: NA; j_call: TRBJ1-1; cdr3_aa: CASSGSVMGGTEAFF; cdr3_nt: TGTGCCAGCAGTGGGTCCGTAATGGGGGGCACTGAAGCTTTCTTT
v_call: TRBV7-6; clone_size: NA; cdr3_length: 14; d_call: TRBD2; j_call: TRBJ2-5; cdr3_aa: CASSSGGGHRTQYF; cdr3_nt: TGTGCCAGCAGCTCCGGGGGGGGGCATCGGACCCAGTACTTC
v_call: TRBV6-2/TRBV6-3; clone_size: NA; cdr3_length: 16; d_call: TRBD2; j_call: TRBJ2-3; cdr3_aa: CASSYGTSGRRHTQYF; cdr3_nt: TGTGCCAGCAGTTACGGGACTAGCGGGAGAAGACATACGCAGTATTTT
v_call: TRBV30; clone_size: few; cdr3_length: 14; d_call: NA; j_call: TRBJ2-3; cdr3_aa: CAWRDRSSTDTQYF; cdr3_nt: TGTGCCTGGAGGGACCGGAGTAGCACAGATACGCAGTATTTT
v_call: TRBV7-2; clone_size: many; cdr3_length: 16; d_call: NA; j_call: TRBJ1-1; cdr3_aa: CASSSQAQETNTEAFF; cdr3_nt: TGTGCCAGCAGCTCACAGGCCCAAGAGACCAACACTGAAGCTTTCTTT
v_call: TRBV5-4; clone_size: NA; cdr3_length: 15; d_call: NA; j_call: TRBJ1-3; cdr3_aa: CASSFVGTAGNTIYF; cdr3_nt: TGTGCCAGCAGCTTCGTGGGGACCGCTGGAAACACCATATATTTT
v_call: TRBV10-2; clone_size: NA; cdr3_length: 13; d_call: NA; j_call: TRBJ2-1; cdr3_aa: CASSRLADGEQFF; cdr3_nt: TGCGCCAGCAGCCGGCTTGCAGACGGTGAGCAGTTCTTC
v_call: TRBV7-2; clone_size: many; cdr3_length: 17; d_call: NA; j_call: TRBJ2-2; cdr3_aa: CASSHQFQRPNTGELFF; cdr3_nt: TGTGCCAGCAGCCACCAATTCCAGCGGCCGAACACCGGGGAGCTGTTTTTT
v_call: TRBV7-2; clone_size: NA; cdr3_length: 15; d_call: NA; j_call: TRBJ2-5; cdr3_aa: CASTTRRSDSETQYF; cdr3_nt: TGTGCCAGCACTACTAGGAGGTCTGATTCGGAGACCCAGTACTTC
v_call: TRBV6-6; clone_size: NA; cdr3_length: 14; d_call: TRBD2; j_call: TRBJ2-7; cdr3_aa: CASSYSGRVYEQYF; cdr3_nt: TGTGCCAGCAGTTACTCGGGGAGGGTCTACGAGCAGTACTTC
v_call: TRBV7-2; clone_size: many; cdr3_length: 15; d_call: NA; j_call: TRBJ2-6; cdr3_aa: CASSWEPSGANVLTF; cdr3_nt: TGTGCCAGCAGCTGGGAGCCATCTGGGGCCAACGTCCTGACTTTC
v_call: TRBV12-3/TRBV12-4; clone_size: NA; cdr3_length: 15; d_call: NA; j_call: TRBJ2-5; cdr3_aa: CASSFPQANQETQYF; cdr3_nt: TGTGCCAGCAGTTTCCCGCAGGCCAACCAAGAGACCCAGTACTTC
v_call: TRBV7-2; clone_size: few; cdr3_length: 15; d_call: TRBD2; j_call: TRBJ2-3; cdr3_aa: CASRSAGGGTDTQYF; cdr3_nt: TGTGCCAGTAGGAGCGCGGGAGGGGGCACAGATACGCAGTATTTT
v_call: TRBV2; clone_size: few; cdr3_length: 17; d_call: NA; j_call: TRBJ2-2; cdr3_aa: CASSEFPFVANTGELFF; cdr3_nt: TGTGCCAGCAGTGAATTCCCATTCGTCGCGAACACCGGGGAGCTGTTTTTT
v_call: TRBV6-1; clone_size: few; cdr3_length: 15; d_call: NA; j_call: TRBJ2-3; cdr3_aa: CASSTWSGTTDTQYF; cdr3_nt: TGTGCCAGCAGTACCTGGAGCGGAACCACAGATACGCAGTATTTT
v_call: TRBV19; clone_size: few; cdr3_length: 17; d_call: TRBD1; j_call: TRBJ2-2; cdr3_aa: CASSVPEGTGYTGELFF; cdr3_nt: TGTGCCAGTAGTGTGCCGGAGGGGACAGGGTACACCGGGGAGCTGTTTTTT
v_call: TRBV10-3; clone_size: few; cdr3_length: 16; d_call: NA; j_call: TRBJ1-3; cdr3_aa: CAISVGLGSSGNTIYF; cdr3_nt: TGTGCCATCAGTGTAGGTTTGGGCAGCTCTGGAAACACCATATATTTT
v_call: TRBV7-2; clone_size: many; cdr3_length: 16; d_call: TRBD2; j_call: TRBJ2-7; cdr3_aa: CASSSTISGRLYEQYF; cdr3_nt: TGTGCCAGCAGCTCGACCATTAGCGGGAGATTATACGAGCAGTACTTC
v_call: TRBV7-9; clone_size: few; cdr3_length: 14; d_call: NA; j_call: TRBJ2-5; cdr3_aa: CASRGGLSQETQYF; cdr3_nt: TGTGCCAGCAGGGGCGGGTTGTCCCAAGAGACCCAGTACTTC
v_call: TRBV7-6; clone_size: NA; cdr3_length: 14; d_call: NA; j_call: TRBJ2-3; cdr3_aa: CATNRGRNTDTQYF; cdr3_nt: TGTGCCACCAACCGGGGGAGGAACACAGATACGCAGTATTTT
v_call: TRBV15; clone_size: NA; cdr3_length: 14; d_call: TRBD2; j_call: TRBJ2-4; cdr3_aa: CATSGGVAKNIQYF; cdr3_nt: TGTGCCACCAGCGGGGGGGTAGCCAAAAACATTCAGTACTTC
v_call: TRBV20-1; clone_size: few; cdr3_length: 15; d_call: NA; j_call: TRBJ1-1; cdr3_aa: CSALVLRQSDTEAFF; cdr3_nt: TGCAGTGCCTTAGTTTTGAGACAGAGCGACACTGAAGCTTTCTTT
v_call: TRBV11-2; clone_size: NA; cdr3_length: 16; d_call: NA; j_call: TRBJ2-7; cdr3_aa: CASSPDRAPGGDEQYF; cdr3_nt: TGTGCCAGCAGCCCCGACAGGGCTCCGGGGGGGGACGAGCAGTACTTC
v_call: TRBV6-5; clone_size: NA; cdr3_length: 17; d_call: TRBD2; j_call: TRBJ2-1; cdr3_aa: CASSYFQAGAPNREQFF; cdr3_nt: TGTGCCAGCAGTTATTTCCAAGCGGGAGCCCCGAACCGTGAGCAGTTCTTC
v_call: TRBV12-3/TRBV12-4; clone_size: many; cdr3_length: 14; d_call: NA; j_call: TRBJ1-1; cdr3_aa: CASSLGAGNTEAFF; cdr3_nt: TGTGCCAGCAGTTTAGGGGCAGGGAACACTGAAGCTTTCTTT
v_call: TRBV11-3; clone_size: NA; cdr3_length: 11; d_call: NA; j_call: TRBJ1-5; cdr3_aa: CASSFHQPQHF; cdr3_nt: TGTGCCAGCAGCTTTCATCAGCCCCAGCATTTT
v_call: TRBV7-6; clone_size: many; cdr3_length: 14; d_call: NA; j_call: TRBJ2-3; cdr3_aa: CASSLLEVADTQYF; cdr3_nt: TGTGCCAGCAGCTTATTAGAGGTAGCAGATACGCAGTATTTT
v_call: TRBV6-2/TRBV6-3; clone_size: few; cdr3_length: 14; d_call: NA; j_call: TRBJ2-7; cdr3_aa: CASSDRSPSYEQYF; cdr3_nt: TGTGCCAGCAGCGACCGGAGTCCCTCCTACGAGCAGTACTTC
v_call: TRBV7-6; clone_size: NA; cdr3_length: 13; d_call: TRBD2; j_call: TRBJ2-1; cdr3_aa: CASSPGGYNEQFF; cdr3_nt: TGTGCCAGCAGCCCCGGGGGGTACAATGAGCAGTTCTTC
v_call: TRBV2; clone_size: many; cdr3_length: 13; d_call: NA; j_call: TRBJ2-3; cdr3_aa: CASTGRPTDTQYF; cdr3_nt: TGTGCCAGCACCGGACGGCCCACAGATACGCAGTATTTT
v_call: TRBV19; clone_size: few; cdr3_length: 18; d_call: TRBD1; j_call: TRBJ2-6; cdr3_aa: CASSTRTGATSGANVLTF; cdr3_nt: TGTGCCAGTAGTACACGGACAGGGGCAACCTCTGGGGCCAACGTCCTGACTTTC
v_call: TRBV27; clone_size: few; cdr3_length: 15; d_call: NA; j_call: TRBJ2-3; cdr3_aa: CASSLFVGNTDTQYF; cdr3_nt: TGTGCCAGCAGTTTATTCGTGGGTAACACAGATACGCAGTATTTT
v_call: TRBV20-1; clone_size: NA; cdr3_length: 14; d_call: NA; j_call: TRBJ1-3; cdr3_aa: CSARDRDGWNTIYF; cdr3_nt: TGCAGTGCTAGAGATCGGGATGGTTGGAACACCATATATTTT
v_call: TRBV18; clone_size: NA; cdr3_length: 13; d_call: TRBD1; j_call: TRBJ1-1; cdr3_aa: CASSPDRGTEAFF; cdr3_nt: TGTGCCAGCTCACCAGACAGGGGCACTGAAGCTTTCTTT
v_call: TRBV5-4; clone_size: few; cdr3_length: 15; d_call: NA; j_call: TRBJ2-7; cdr3_aa: CASSLVSGSIYEQYF; cdr3_nt: TGTGCCAGCAGCTTGGTTTCCGGGAGCATCTACGAGCAGTACTTC
v_call: TRBV10-2; clone_size: NA; cdr3_length: 13; d_call: TRBD2; j_call: TRBJ2-7; cdr3_aa: CASRGGSSGEQYF; cdr3_nt: TGCGCCAGTCGGGGGGGGTCTAGCGGAGAGCAGTACTTC
v_call: TRBV7-2; clone_size: many; cdr3_length: 12; d_call: NA; j_call: TRBJ2-5; cdr3_aa: CASSLYQETQYF; cdr3_nt: TGTGCCAGCAGCTTGTACCAAGAGACCCAGTACTTC